Below, 3 T cell receptor beta chains from the same sample are listed, as sequenced in a study of regulatory T cells. The PCR used 52 TRBV and 13 TRBJ primers. Sequencing used immunoSEQ multiplex PCR; TCRdb keeps in-frame clones, though not all of them. Found here are 15,000 or so clones, about 92% of them singletons; the top ten hold over 25%. Material: CD8+ T cells sorted from blood. The receptor source for this set is a person aged 18-30 years with CD3G deficiency.

Within the sample, this clone is medium-sized. Distinct nucleotide sequences in the sample also encode this CDR3. The chain recombines TRBV7-9 with TRBJ2-7; D may be TRBD1 or TRBD2 (5 bases each). This CDR3 comprises 11 residues. The germline CDR1 and CDR2 sequences are SEHNR and FQNEAQ (reference sequence). The V end lost 3 bases, the J end lost 5 bases, and 5 bases lay between the germline ends. The CDR3 spells CASSLGDEQYF. Here the CDR3 DNA reads TGTGCCAGCAGCTTGGGGGACGAGCAGTACTTC.

V usage is TRBV7-9 and J usage is TRBJ2-1; D is perhaps TRBD2 (5 bases). The V gene's germline CDR1 is SEHNR and CDR2 FQNEAQ (reference sequence). V was trimmed by 2 bases and J by 12 bases, leaving 11 bases between them. The CDR3 is 12 amino acids. This chain's CDR3 is CASSLLPAGQFF. Written as DNA, the CDR3 is TGTGCCAGCAGCTTATTGCCGGCGGGGCAGTTCTTC.

The V gene is TRBV30, the J gene TRBJ2-7, with D possibly being TRBD1 (6 bases). V lost 5 bases, J lost 2 bases, and 19 bases lay in between. CDR1 GTSNPN and CDR2 SVGIG come from the germline V gene (reference sequence). The CDR3 has 15 amino acids. The CDR3 protein is CAWSEGTLGPYEQYF. The CDR3 bases are TGTGCCTGGTCCGAGGGGACATTGGGCCCCTACGAGCAGTACTTC.